This entry concerns a single T cell receptor (beta chain). These data are taken from a study of cytomegalovirus exposure and HLA in healthy donors. The table came from immunoSEQ multiplex PCR; TCRdb's copy has only in-frame clones and leaves some out. The sample records approximately 100,000 clones, approximately 94% being singletons. Germline V gene data show CDR1 as LNHNV and CDR2 as YYDKDF (reference sequence). CDR3 size: 17 residues. V lost 0 bases, J lost 4 bases, and 18 bases lay in between. The chain links TRBV15 to TRBJ1-2, with D maybe TRBD1 (6 bases). Sequencing input: PBMCs. This clonotype was sampled from a woman under 40 in good health and CMV-seropositive. Here the CDR3 DNA reads TGTGCCACCAGCAGAGATGGGCAGGGGAGCATAGGCTATGGCTACACCTTC. It yields the protein CATSRDGQGSIGYGYTF.